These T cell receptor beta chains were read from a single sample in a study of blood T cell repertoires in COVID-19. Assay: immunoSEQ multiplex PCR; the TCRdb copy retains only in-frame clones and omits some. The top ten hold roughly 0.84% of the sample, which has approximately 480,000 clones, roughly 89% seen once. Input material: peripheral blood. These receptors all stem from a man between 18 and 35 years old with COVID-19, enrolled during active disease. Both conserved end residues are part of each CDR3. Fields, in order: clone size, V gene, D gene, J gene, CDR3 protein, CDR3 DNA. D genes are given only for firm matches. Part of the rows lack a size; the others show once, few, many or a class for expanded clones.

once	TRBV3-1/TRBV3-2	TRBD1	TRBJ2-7	CASSQAAGDRGYEQYF	TGTGCCAGCAGCCAAGCCGCGGGGGACAGGGGCTACGAGCAGTACTTC
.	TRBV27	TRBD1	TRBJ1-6	CASSLSDRGNSPLHF	TGTGCCAGCAGTTTATCCGACAGGGGAAATTCACCCCTCCACTTT
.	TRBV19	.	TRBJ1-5	CASSIRGNNQPQHF	TGTGCCAGTAGTATACGAGGGAACAATCAGCCCCAGCATTTT
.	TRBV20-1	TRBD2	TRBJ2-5	CSASRTSEETQYF	TGCAGTGCTAGTCGGACTAGCGAAGAGACCCAGTACTTC
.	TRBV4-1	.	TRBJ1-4	CASSQRGGLNEKLFF	TGCGCCAGCAGCCAAAGGGGGGGGTTAAATGAAAAACTGTTTTTT
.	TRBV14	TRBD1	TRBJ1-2	CASSQRQGTLNYGYTF	TGTGCCAGCAGCCAGCGACAGGGGACGCTCAACTATGGCTACACCTTC
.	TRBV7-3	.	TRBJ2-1	CASSFSGSSYNEQFF	TGTGCCAGCAGCTTTTCCGGGAGCTCCTACAATGAGCAGTTCTTC
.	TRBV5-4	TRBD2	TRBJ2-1	CASSWTSGYNEQFF	TGTGCCAGCAGCTGGACTAGCGGGTACAATGAGCAGTTCTTC
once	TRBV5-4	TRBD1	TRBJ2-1	CASSNRGRRNEQFF	TGTGCCAGCAGTAACAGGGGGCGCAGGAATGAGCAGTTCTTC
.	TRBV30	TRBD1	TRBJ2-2	CAWRLWTGVATGELFF	TGTGCCTGGAGGCTCTGGACAGGGGTGGCCACCGGGGAGCTGTTTTTT
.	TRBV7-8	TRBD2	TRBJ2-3	CASSLNTGGSINGDTQYF	TGTGCCAGCAGCTTAAATACCGGCGGGAGTATCAATGGAGATACGCAGTATTTT
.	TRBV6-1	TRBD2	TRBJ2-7	CASSEGGTRSYEQYF	TGTGCCAGCAGTGAAGGAGGGACTAGGTCCTACGAGCAGTACTTC
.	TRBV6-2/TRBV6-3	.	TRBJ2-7	CASSPYLTGNDYEQYF	TGTGCCAGCAGCCCCTACCTTACAGGGAACGACTACGAGCAGTACTTC
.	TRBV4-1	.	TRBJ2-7	CASSQVVGDEQYF	TGCGCCAGCAGCCAAGTTGTAGGGGACGAGCAGTACTTC
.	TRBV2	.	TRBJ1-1	CASSEAWLRSEAFF	TGTGCCAGCAGTGAAGCGTGGTTGAGGTCTGAAGCTTTCTTT
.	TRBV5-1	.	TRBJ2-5	CASSLFSTEETQYF	TGCGCCAGCAGCTTGTTTTCCACAGAAGAGACCCAGTACTTC
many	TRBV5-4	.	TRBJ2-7	CASSLQGTYEQYF	TGTGCCAGCAGCTTGCAGGGCACCTACGAGCAGTACTTC
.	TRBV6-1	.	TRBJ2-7	CASSERHTYEQYF	TGTGCCAGCAGTGAGAGACACACCTACGAGCAGTACTTC
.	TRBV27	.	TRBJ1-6	CASSIYRDRAPLHF	TGTGCCAGCAGTATTTACAGGGACCGGGCACCCCTCCACTTT
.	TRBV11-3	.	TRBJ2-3	CASSDRSSDSTDTQYF	TGTGCCAGCAGCGACAGGAGCTCCGATAGCACAGATACGCAGTATTTT
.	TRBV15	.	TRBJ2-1	CATSPRLDNNEQFF	TGTGCCACCAGCCCCCGACTAGATAACAATGAGCAGTTCTTC
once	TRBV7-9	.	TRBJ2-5	CASSLADRGGKTQYF	TGTGCCAGCAGCTTAGCCGACAGGGGAGGGAAGACCCAGTACTTC
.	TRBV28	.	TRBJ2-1	CASTPLLASAYNEQFF	TGTGCCAGCACCCCCCTCTTGGCTAGCGCATACAATGAGCAGTTCTTC
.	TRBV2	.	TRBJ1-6	CASRGQRRDSPLHF	TGTGCCAGCAGAGGACAGCGTAGGGATTCACCCCTCCACTTT
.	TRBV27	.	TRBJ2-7	CASSPLTQWGAGEQYF	TGTGCCAGCAGCCCCCTAACCCAATGGGGAGCGGGCGAGCAGTACTTC
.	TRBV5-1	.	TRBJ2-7	CASRYEEPYEQYF	TGCGCCAGCAGATACGAGGAACCCTACGAGCAGTACTTC